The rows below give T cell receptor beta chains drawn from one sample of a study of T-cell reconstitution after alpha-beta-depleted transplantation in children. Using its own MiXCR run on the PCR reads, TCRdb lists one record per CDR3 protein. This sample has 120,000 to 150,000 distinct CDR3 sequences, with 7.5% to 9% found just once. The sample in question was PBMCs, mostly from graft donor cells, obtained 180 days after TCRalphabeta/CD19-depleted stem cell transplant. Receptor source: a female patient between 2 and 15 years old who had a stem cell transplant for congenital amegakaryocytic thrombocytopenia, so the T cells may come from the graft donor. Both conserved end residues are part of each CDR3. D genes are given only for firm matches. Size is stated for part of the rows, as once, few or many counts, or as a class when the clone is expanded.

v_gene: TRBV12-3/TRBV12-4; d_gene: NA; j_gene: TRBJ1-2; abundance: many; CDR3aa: CASSPPTGLLGYTF; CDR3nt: TGTGCCAGCAGCCCTCCCACAGGCCTGTTGGGCTACACCTTC
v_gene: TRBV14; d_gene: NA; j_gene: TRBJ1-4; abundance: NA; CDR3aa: CASSHLTSATNEKLFF; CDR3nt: TGTGCCAGCAGCCACCTAACCTCAGCAACTAATGAAAAACTGTTTTTT
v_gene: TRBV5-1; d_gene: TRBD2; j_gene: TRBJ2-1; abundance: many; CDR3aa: CASSLVLAGAYEQFF; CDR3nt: TGCGCCAGCAGCTTGGTACTAGCGGGGGCCTATGAGCAGTTCTTC
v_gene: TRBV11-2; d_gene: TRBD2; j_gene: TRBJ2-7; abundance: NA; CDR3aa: CASSDLGDRLAGGPHEQYF; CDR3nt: TGTGCCAGCAGCGACTTAGGTGACAGACTAGCGGGAGGGCCCCACGAGCAGTACTTC
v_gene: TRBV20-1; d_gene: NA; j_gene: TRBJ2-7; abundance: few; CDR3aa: CSAISGVGRNEQYF; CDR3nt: TGCAGTGCTATTTCGGGAGTCGGCCGTAACGAGCAGTACTTC
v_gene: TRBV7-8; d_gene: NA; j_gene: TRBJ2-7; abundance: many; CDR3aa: CASSDRYYEQYF; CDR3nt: TGTGCCAGCAGCGACCGATATTACGAGCAGTACTTC
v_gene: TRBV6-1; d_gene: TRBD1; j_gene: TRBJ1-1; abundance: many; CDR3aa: CASSPGGWVRNTEAFF; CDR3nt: TGTGCCAGCAGCCCAGGGGGGTGGGTGAGAAACACTGAAGCTTTCTTT
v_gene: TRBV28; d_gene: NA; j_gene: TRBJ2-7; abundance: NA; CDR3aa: CASSLGTALGHEQYF; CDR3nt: TGTGCCAGCAGTTTGGGGACTGCTCTGGGCCACGAGCAGTACTTC
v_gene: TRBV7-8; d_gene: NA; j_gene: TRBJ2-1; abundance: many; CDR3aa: CASSLDQSSYNEQFF; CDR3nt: TGTGCCAGCAGCCTAGACCAGAGCTCCTACAATGAGCAGTTCTTC
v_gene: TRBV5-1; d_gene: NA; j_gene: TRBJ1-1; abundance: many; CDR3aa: CASSKGGSTEAFF; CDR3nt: TGCGCCAGCTCCAAGGGGGGCTCCACTGAAGCTTTCTTT
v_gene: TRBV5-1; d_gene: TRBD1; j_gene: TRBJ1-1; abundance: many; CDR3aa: CASSLAGQGVTEAFF; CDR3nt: TGCGCCAGCAGCTTGGCCGGACAGGGAGTCACTGAAGCTTTCTTT
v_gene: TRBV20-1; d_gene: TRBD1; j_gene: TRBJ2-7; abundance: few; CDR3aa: CSAPDRGSYEQYF; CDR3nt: TGCAGTGCTCCCGACAGGGGTTCCTACGAGCAGTACTTC
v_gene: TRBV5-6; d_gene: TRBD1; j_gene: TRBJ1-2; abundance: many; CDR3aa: CASSSQGTGRVNGYTF; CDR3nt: TGTGCCAGCAGCTCACAGGGGACGGGAAGAGTGAATGGCTACACCTTC
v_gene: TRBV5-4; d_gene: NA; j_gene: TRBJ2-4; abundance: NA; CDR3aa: CASSLAGLGDKKNIQYF; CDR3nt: TGTGCCAGCAGCTTGGCAGGATTAGGAGACAAGAAAAACATTCAGTACTTC
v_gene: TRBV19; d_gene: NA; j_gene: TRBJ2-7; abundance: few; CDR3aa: CASSISSTYEQYF; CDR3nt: TGTGCCAGTAGTATAAGTAGCACCTACGAGCAGTACTTC
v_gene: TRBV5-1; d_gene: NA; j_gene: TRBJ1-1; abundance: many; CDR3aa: CASSLQDRLEAFF; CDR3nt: TGCGCCAGCAGCTTGCAGGACAGACTTGAAGCTTTCTTT
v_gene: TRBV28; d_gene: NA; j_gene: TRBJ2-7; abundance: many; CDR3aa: CASSGGGPRGEQYF; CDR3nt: TGTGCCAGCAGTGGGGGGGGGCCCCGGGGCGAGCAGTACTTC
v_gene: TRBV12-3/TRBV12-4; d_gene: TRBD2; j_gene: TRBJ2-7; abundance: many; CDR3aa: CASSHSLADSYEQYF; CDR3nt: TGTGCCAGCAGTCACTCCCTAGCGGACTCCTACGAGCAGTACTTC
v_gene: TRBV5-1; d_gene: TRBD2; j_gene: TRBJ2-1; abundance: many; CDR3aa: CASSPPRLAHYNEQFF; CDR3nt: TGCGCCAGCAGCCCACCCCGACTAGCGCATTACAATGAGCAGTTCTTC
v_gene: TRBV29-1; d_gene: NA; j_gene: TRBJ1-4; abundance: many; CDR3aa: CSVGQGRGVGEKLFF; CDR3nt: TGCAGCGTTGGCCAGGGGAGGGGTGTCGGTGAAAAACTGTTTTTT
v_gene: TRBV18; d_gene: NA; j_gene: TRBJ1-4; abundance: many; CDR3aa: CASSTGFGDEKLFF; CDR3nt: TGTGCCAGCTCCACAGGGTTCGGCGATGAAAAACTGTTTTTT
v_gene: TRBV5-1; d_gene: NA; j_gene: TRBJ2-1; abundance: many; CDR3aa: CASSLTGILNEQFF; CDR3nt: TGCGCCAGCAGCTTGACAGGGATTTTAAATGAGCAGTTCTTC
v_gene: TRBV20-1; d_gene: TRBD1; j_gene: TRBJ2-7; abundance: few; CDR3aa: CSASRDSIHEQYF; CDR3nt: TGCAGTGCAAGCCGGGACAGTATCCACGAGCAGTACTTC
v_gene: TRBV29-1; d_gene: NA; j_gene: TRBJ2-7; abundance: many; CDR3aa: CSIRVTSYEQYF; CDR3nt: TGCAGCATCAGGGTTACCTCCTACGAGCAGTACTTC
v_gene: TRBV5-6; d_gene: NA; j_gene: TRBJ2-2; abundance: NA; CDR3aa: CASSRFTRELFF; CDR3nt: TGTGCCAGCAGCCGGTTCACCCGGGAGCTGTTTTTT
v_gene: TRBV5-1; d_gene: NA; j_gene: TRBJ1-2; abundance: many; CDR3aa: CASSLAPQPNYGYTF; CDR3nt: TGCGCCAGCAGCTTGGCTCCTCAACCTAACTATGGCTACACCTTC
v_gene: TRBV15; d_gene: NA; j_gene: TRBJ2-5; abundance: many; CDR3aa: CATSRGYSETQYF; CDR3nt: TGTGCCACCAGCAGAGGTTACTCGGAGACCCAGTACTTC